This TCR beta chain was captured by sequencing in a study of siplizumab effects on memory and regulatory T cells (dated by TCRdb to the late 2010s). General notes on the study: The study examined how the anti-CD2 antibody siplizumab affects alloreactive T-cell subsets in allogeneic mixed lymphocyte reactions built from human PBMCs. Paper-wide results and their limitations: Siplizumab significantly reduced the cumulative frequency of alloreactive sequences traceable to unstimulated CD4+ memory T cells. Among mappable alloreactive CD4+ clones, an average Treg-derived fraction of 68.8% was observed with siplizumab, compared with roughly 27% in control reactions. Sequences below about 10^-5 frequency were poorly captured, so only a minor fraction of alloreactive clones could be mapped to unstimulated subsets. Compared with memory T cells, unstimulated naive T cells appeared more diverse, and naive cells seemed to make a substantial contribution to the alloresponse. A naive or memory phenotype could not be assigned to roughly 75-96% of proliferating CD4+ or CD8+ clones. Whether proliferating Tregs from siplizumab cultures actually had suppressive function was not functionally confirmed.

Trimming takes 8 bases from V and 2 bases from J, and the germline ends sit 10 bases apart. From a lookup of the germline V gene, CDR1 and CDR2 are MNHNS and SASEGT. The CDR3 measures 14 amino acids from cysteine to phenylalanine. Only CDR3 DNA is held: 42 bases, read in frame from base 1. Libraries were prepared through the immunoSEQ multiplex PCR assay. The deep sequencing platform assayed around 10^5 TCR templates per sample. Genomic DNA extracted from sorted T cells was used for TCRbeta CDR3 sequencing. On the authors' methods: The R programming language was used for clonal analysis of the TCRbeta CDR3 data. Unstimulated samples were compared with post-reaction CFSE-low samples to define alloreactive CD4+ and CD8+ clones. By matching sequences to the repertoires of sorted unstimulated Treg and non-Treg cells, each alloreactive CD4+ clone was assigned a regulatory or non-regulatory origin. The clones in this table, taken by TCRdb from immuneACCESS, are in-frame only. Not every clone is retained; where verified, under half of the shortfall comes from an unresolved V gene, and the cause of the rest is unknown. V, J and clone size were drawn from that table, and D and trimming were deduced from the DNA. The sample table records 90,000 to 110,000 clones; 93% of these occur just once. The biggest ten clones account for approximately 0.32% of the sample.

Sorted unstimulated T cells and proliferating T cells recovered from mixed lymphocyte reactions were subjected to TCRbeta CDR3 sequencing. Fresh whole blood from some ten HLA-typed healthy donors was used as the source from which PBMCs were isolated. This clone was detected once. There is no known antigen for this receptor. The input lacks base qualities; no much larger clone sits a single base away. The specimen was CD4+ T cells sorted from blood. The chain uses TRBV6-1 and TRBJ1-6, with no confident D gene call. The TCR was taken from a human donor in good health. CDR3 reads: CASQLRPYNSPLHF. DNA sequence: TGTGCCAGCCAACTTCGTCCCTATAATTCACCCCTCCACTTT.